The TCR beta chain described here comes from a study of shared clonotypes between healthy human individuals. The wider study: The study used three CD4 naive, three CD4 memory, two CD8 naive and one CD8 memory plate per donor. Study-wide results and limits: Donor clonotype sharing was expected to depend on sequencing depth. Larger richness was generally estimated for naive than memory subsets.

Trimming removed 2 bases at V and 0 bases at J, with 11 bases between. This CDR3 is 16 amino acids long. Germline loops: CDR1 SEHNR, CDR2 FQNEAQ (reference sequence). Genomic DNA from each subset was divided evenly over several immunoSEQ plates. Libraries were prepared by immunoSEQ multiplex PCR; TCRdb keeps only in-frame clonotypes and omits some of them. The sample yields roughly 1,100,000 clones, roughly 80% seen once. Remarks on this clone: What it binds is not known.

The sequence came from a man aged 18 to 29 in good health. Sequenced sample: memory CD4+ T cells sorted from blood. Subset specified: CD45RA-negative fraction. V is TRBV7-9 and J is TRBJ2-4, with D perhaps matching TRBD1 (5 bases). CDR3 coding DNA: TGTGCCAGCAGCTTATTCAGGGCCGCAGCCAAAAACATTCAGTACTTC. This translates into CASSLFRAAAKNIQYF.